This is a list of T cell receptor beta chains from one sample in a study of shared clonotypes between healthy human individuals. The method was immunoSEQ multiplex PCR; TCRdb's version includes in-frame clones alone and lacks a portion of them. In the table there are about 990,000 clones, around 82% of which are singletons. The material sequenced was memory CD4+ T cells from PBMCs. The receptor set was obtained from a man between 18 and 35 years old in good health. Some clones in this sample may be carry-over from other donors' samples. Both conserved end residues are part of each CDR3. D genes are given only for firm matches. Some rows mark clone size as missing; the rest say once, few, many or name a class of expanded clone.

CDR3	DNA	V	D	size	J
CASSKITGGIGYEQYF	TGTGCCAGTAGTAAAATTACAGGTGGAATAGGCTACGAGCAGTACTTC	TRBV19	NA	NA	TRBJ2-7
CASSQDPQNTEAFF	TGTGCCAGCAGCCAAGATCCACAGAACACTGAAGCTTTCTTT	TRBV4-2	NA	NA	TRBJ1-1
CASQTGGHESTETQYF	TGTGCCAGTCAAACGGGGGGACACGAGAGTACAGAGACCCAGTACTTC	TRBV28	NA	NA	TRBJ2-5
CASSLDRSRVQETQYF	TGTGCCAGCAGCCTAGACAGGAGCCGGGTACAAGAGACCCAGTACTTC	TRBV7-9	NA	NA	TRBJ2-5
CASSLEPAGTGSFEQFF	TGCGCCAGCAGCTTGGAACCAGCGGGAACAGGGTCGTTTGAGCAGTTCTTC	TRBV5-1	NA	NA	TRBJ2-1
CAWSVQQNTGELFF	TGTGCCTGGAGTGTACAACAGAACACCGGGGAGCTGTTTTTT	TRBV30	NA	NA	TRBJ2-2
CATSKLAGIQETQYF	TGTGCCACCAGCAAGCTAGCGGGAATTCAAGAGACCCAGTACTTC	TRBV15	TRBD2	once	TRBJ2-5
CASKPDRAADTQYF	TGTGCCAGCAAACCGGACAGGGCGGCAGATACGCAGTATTTT	TRBV6-4	TRBD1	once	TRBJ2-3
CASSNQREGGHEQYF	TGTGCCAGCAGTAACCAGCGGGAGGGTGGCCACGAGCAGTACTTC	TRBV6-6	TRBD2	NA	TRBJ2-7
CASSLAGPVSGNTIYF	TGTGCCAGCAGCTTGGCAGGGCCCGTCTCTGGAAACACCATATATTTT	TRBV5-6	NA	NA	TRBJ1-3
CASRLDLNYGYTF	TGTGCCAGCAGACTTGATCTTAACTATGGCTACACCTTC	TRBV6-6	NA	NA	TRBJ1-2